This T cell receptor (beta chain) was recovered during a study of blood T cell repertoires in COVID-19. In the authors' methods: Scientists estimated how many nucleated cells there were by amplifying reference gene primers. Assay used: immunoSEQ multiplex PCR; TCRdb lists only in-frame clones, some missing. V and J calls and clone size are given by that table; D and trimming were obtained from the DNA. The data contain more than 75,000 clones, around 88% of them seen just once; the ten biggest clones take up about 7.6%. This CDR3 is built from 15 residues. V was shortened by 5 bases and J by 2 bases, with 16 bases between the two germline ends. CDR1 is MNHEY, CDR2 SVGAGI, per germline.

This clonotype originated in an older woman with acute or convalescent COVID-19. The specimen sequenced was peripheral blood. This chain uses TRBV6-5 with TRBJ2-7, with D possibly being TRBD1 (6 bases). The CDR3 here is CASSPFRDTAYEQYF. CDR3 bases: TGTGCCAGCAGTCCCTTCCGGGACACAGCCTACGAGCAGTACTTC.